A single sample gave rise to the 21 T cell receptor beta chains below, sequenced in a study of chronic HIV infection and antiretroviral therapy. TCRdb independently ran MiXCR on the 5' RACE reads; one entry per CDR3 protein. Found here are 45,000 to 60,000 distinct CDR3 sequences, about 18% of them singletons; the top ten hold around 2.8%. Sequenced material: peripheral blood. The receptors come from an adult who had HIV and had not received antiretroviral therapy, or was an uninfected healthy control (not recorded which).

This clonotype has only a few counts. The chain couples TRBV28 to TRBJ1-2; no definite D call. CDR1 and CDR2 from the germline V gene are MDHEN and SYDVKM. V lost 3 bases to trimming and J lost 4 bases, with 18 bases between them. This CDR3 comprises 16 residues. This CDR3 reads CASSFGLGQARYGYTF. CDR3 nucleotide sequence: TGTGCCAGCAGTTTTGGATTAGGGCAGGCCCGCTATGGCTACACCTTC.

This clonotype was counted a few times. The chain links TRBV12-3 or TRBV12-4 to TRBJ2-5, with D possibly matching TRBD2 (5 bases). V dropped 4 bases and J dropped 1 base, with 10 bases sitting between them. There are 14 residues in the CDR3. The CDR3 here is CASSYQRSQETQYF. CDR3 nucleotide sequence: TGTGCCAGCAGTTACCAGCGGAGCCAAGAGACCCAGTACTTC.

The chain joins TRBV7-9 to TRBJ1-6; 7 bases map to TRBD1. CDR3 size: 15 residues. Germline CDR1 is SEHNR and CDR2 is FQNEAQ (reference sequence). V lost 5 bases and J lost 4; bases outside the gene matches: 5. CDR3 in DNA: TGTGCCAGCAGCCCGGACAGGAATTATAATTCACCCCTCCACTTT. Encoded protein: CASSPDRNYNSPLHF. The full variable domain, its missing parts supplied by reference TRBV7-9 and TRBJ1-6, is DTGVSQNPRHKITKRGQNVTFRCDPISEHNRLYWYRQTLGQGPEFLTYFQNEAQLEKSRLLSDRFSAERPKGSFSTLEIQRTEQGDSAMYLCASSPDRNYNSPLHFGNGTRLTVT.

This clonotype was seen a few times. V usage is TRBV10-3 and J usage is TRBJ2-4; no definite D call. The CDR3 contains 15 residues. CDR1 ENHRY and CDR2 SYGVKD come from the germline V gene. V shed 9 bases and J shed 5 bases, with 20 bases lying between them. The CDR3 region has the DNA TGTGCCATTTCAGACACTAAAAAGGTCGAAAACATTCAGTACTTC. Translating gives CAISDTKKVENIQYF.

This clonotype has a handful of counts. J is TRBJ1-4 and V is TRBV12-3 or TRBV12-4; D may be TRBD1 (5 bases). This CDR3 has 15 residues. Trimming removed 2 bases from V and 4 bases from J, with 11 bases in between. The CDR3 DNA sequence: TGTGCCAGCAGTTTACGTGGGGCCTTTAATGAAAAACTGTTTTTT. Translating it yields CASSLRGAFNEKLFF.

This clonotype turned up a few times. CDR3 loop: CSARGGRGSPLHF. The CDR3 region has the DNA TGCAGTGCTAGGGGGGGAAGGGGGTCACCCCTCCACTTT. The chain couples TRBV20-1 to TRBJ1-6; D perhaps matches TRBD1 (6 bases). Trimming cost V 3 bases and J 10 bases, with 13 bases left between them. The CDR3 sequence is 13 residues long. CDR1 and CDR2 from the germline V gene are DFQATT and SNEGSKA (reference sequence).

This clonotype was found a few times. The V gene is TRBV28, the J gene TRBJ2-7; 10 positions agree with TRBD1. V shed 6 bases and J 7 bases; nucleotides not matched to a gene: 12. Germline CDR1 reads MDHEN; CDR2 reads SYDVKM. The CDR3 loop spans 15 amino acids. The CDR3 loop is CASSLGGTGVREQYF. For the CDR3, the DNA is TGTGCCAGCAGCCTAGGGGGGACAGGGGTCCGAGAGCAGTACTTC.

Only a few counts were recorded for this clonotype. This chain joins TRBV9 and TRBJ1-1; D remains ambiguous. V dropped 0 bases and J dropped 0 bases, with 18 bases sitting between them. The CDR3 covers 18 residues. From germline, CDR1 is SGDLS and CDR2 YYNGEE. In DNA form, the CDR3 reads TGTGCCAGCAGCGTAGGATTGGGTGAGGGTGCCTTGAACACTGAAGCTTTCTTT. This gives the protein CASSVGLGEGALNTEAFF.

This clonotype is classed as medium-sized. V and J are TRBV4-1 and TRBJ2-5; 12 bases map to TRBD2. Germline V gene sequence: CDR1 MGHRA, CDR2 YSYEKL. The CDR3 extends over 19 amino acids. V trimming: 0 bases; J trimming: 6 bases; junction bases outside the gene matches: 14. CDR3 DNA: TGCGCCAGCAGCCAAGAATCTAGCGGGAGGGCCGATCGTCTGAAGACCCAGTACTTC. This encodes CASSQESSGRADRLKTQYF.

This clonotype was picked up a small number of times. The chain combines TRBV24-1 with TRBJ2-3; D not resolved. Germline lookup yields CDR1 KGHDR and CDR2 SFDVKD. Trimming cost V 4 bases and J 0 bases, with 13 bases left between them. CDR3 length equals 16 residues. CDR3 region: CATSDPPGPSTDTQYF. The CDR3 DNA reads TGTGCCACCAGTGACCCGCCCGGTCCCAGCACAGATACGCAGTATTTT.

This clonotype has just a few counts. The chain couples TRBV27 to TRBJ2-1, with D perhaps TRBD1 (6 bases). The CDR3 spans 14 residues. Germline values: CDR1 MNHEY, CDR2 SMNVEV (reference sequence). Trimming removed 3 bases from V and 7 bases from J, with 13 bases in between. The CDR3 here is CASSLSWDKNEQFF. The CDR3 nucleotides are TGTGCCAGCAGTTTGAGCTGGGACAAAAATGAGCAGTTCTTC.

The sample holds a few counts of this clonotype. The CDR3 loop reads CASSSGTARSRNEQYF. The CDR3 DNA sequence: TGTGCCAGCAGTTCCGGGACAGCGCGTAGTCGTAACGAGCAGTACTTC. The genes are TRBV28 and TRBJ2-7, with 7 bases aligning to TRBD1. Per germline, CDR1 MDHEN and CDR2 SYDVKM. V was pared by 4 bases and J by 5 bases, with 14 bases of the junction left unmatched. The CDR3 length is 16 residues.

This clonotype was picked up a small number of times. This chain joins TRBV6-2 or TRBV6-3 and TRBJ2-2; 10 nucleotides line up with TRBD2. Germline-derived CDR1 and CDR2 are MNHEY and SVGEGT. The CDR3 contains 20 residues. Trimming at V came to 2 bases and at J to 0 bases, leaving 12 bases not matched to a gene. CDR3 DNA sequence: TGTGCCAGCAGTTACACCCCACCATCTAGCGGGAGCCCGAACACCGGGGAGCTGTTTTTT. Translating it yields CASSYTPPSSGSPNTGELFF.

This clonotype has just a few counts. V and J are TRBV29-1 and TRBJ1-1, with 7 nucleotides matching TRBD1. The trim removed 4 bases at V and 0 bases at J, leaving 5 bases unmatched. Germline values: CDR1 SQVTM, CDR2 ANQGSEA. The CDR3 has 14 residues. CDR3 amino acids: CSVVRGQLNTEAFF. The DNA of the CDR3 is TGCAGCGTTGTTAGGGGACAGTTGAACACTGAAGCTTTCTTT.

This chain links TRBV19 with TRBJ2-5, with D maybe TRBD1 (6 bases). The CDR3 consists of 13 residues. Trimming took 2 bases from V and 13 from J, leaving 17 bases between them. Per the germline V gene, CDR1 is LNHDA and CDR2 is SQIVND (reference sequence). In nucleotides, the CDR3 is TGTGCCAGTAGTATACGGCCAGGGGCCCGGCCGTACTTC. Its translation is CASSIRPGARPYF.

The rearrangement uses TRBV9 and TRBJ2-1; TRBD2 agrees at 7 bases. The V gene end was trimmed by 0 bases and the J gene end by 3 bases; junction bases not matched to a gene: 3. From germline, CDR1 is SGDLS and CDR2 YYNGEE. This CDR3 region has 15 residues. The CDR3 protein is CASSVGGGGYNEQFF. CDR3 DNA sequence: TGTGCCAGCAGCGTAGGCGGGGGTGGCTACAATGAGCAGTTCTTC.

V is TRBV25-1 and J is TRBJ1-5; D gene ambiguous. This CDR3 comprises 14 residues. The V and J ends lost 3 bases and 3 bases respectively, with 9 bases between them. Germline CDR1 reads MGHDK; CDR2 reads SYGVNS. The DNA for the CDR3 is TGTGCCAGCAGTGATCGGGATTACAATCAGCCCCAGCATTTT. It translates to CASSDRDYNQPQHF.

This clonotype was detected only a few times. V usage is TRBV29-1 and J usage is TRBJ2-5, with 11 bases that match TRBD1. The length of the CDR3 is 15 residues. V shed 3 bases and J 5 bases; nucleotides not matched to a gene: 8. Germline loops: CDR1 SQVTM, CDR2 ANQGSEA. The CDR3 nucleotides read TGCAGCGTTGATTTTTGGACAGGGGGCTTTGAGACCCAGTACTTC. Protein: CSVDFWTGGFETQYF.

V gene TRBV7-3 combines with J gene TRBJ1-5, with D perhaps matching TRBD1 (6 bases). Germline V CDR1 and CDR2: SGHTA, FQGTGA. V was cut by 6 bases and J by 2 bases, with 14 bases left in between. CDR3 size: 15 residues. CDR3 residues: CASSLPGACNQPQHF. The CDR3 region has the DNA TGTGCCAGCAGTCTTCCGGGGGCCTGCAATCAGCCCCAGCATTTT.

This clonotype was counted a few times. The V and J genes are TRBV28 and TRBJ1-5; no definite D call. Trimming stripped 4 bases from V and 7 bases from J, with 8 bases between. The CDR3 runs 12 residues. Germline V gives CDR1 MDHEN, CDR2 SYDVKM. CDR3 sequence: CASSWGKQPQHF. CDR3 DNA sequence: TGTGCCAGCAGTTGGGGTAAGCAGCCCCAGCATTTT.

This clonotype appeared a few times. The CDR3 sequence: CASSLTGQGYEQYF. The CDR3 DNA follows: TGTGCCAGCAGTTTAACCGGACAGGGCTACGAGCAGTACTTC. V gene TRBV28 combines with J gene TRBJ2-7, with 8 bases identical to TRBD1. V shed 2 bases and J 3 bases; nucleotides not matched to a gene: 3. The CDR3 is 14 residues long. Looked up from germline, CDR1 is MDHEN and CDR2 is SYDVKM.